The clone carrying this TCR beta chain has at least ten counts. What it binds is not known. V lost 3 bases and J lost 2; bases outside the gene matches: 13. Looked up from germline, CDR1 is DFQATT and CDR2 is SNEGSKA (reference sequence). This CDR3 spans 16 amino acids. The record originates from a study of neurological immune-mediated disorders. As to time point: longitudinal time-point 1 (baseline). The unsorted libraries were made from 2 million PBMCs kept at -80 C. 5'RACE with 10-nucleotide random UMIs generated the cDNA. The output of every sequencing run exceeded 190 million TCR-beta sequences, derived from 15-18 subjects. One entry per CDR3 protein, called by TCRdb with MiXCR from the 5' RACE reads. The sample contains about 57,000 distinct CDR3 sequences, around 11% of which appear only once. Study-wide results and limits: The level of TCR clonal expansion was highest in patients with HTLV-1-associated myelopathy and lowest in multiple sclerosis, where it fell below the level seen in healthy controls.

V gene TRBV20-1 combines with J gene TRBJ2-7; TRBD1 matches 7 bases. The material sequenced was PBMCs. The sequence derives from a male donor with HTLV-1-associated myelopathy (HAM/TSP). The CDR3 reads CSASSTTGLGTYEQYF. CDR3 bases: TGCAGTGCTAGCTCCACGACAGGGTTAGGGACCTACGAGCAGTACTTC.